The next 23 T cell receptor beta chains were all read from a single sample in a study of T cell responses to AZD1222 COVID-19 vaccine. Profiling relied on immunoSEQ multiplex PCR, and the TCRdb table lists in-frame clones only, not all of them. Altogether some 97,000 clones are present, about 90% being singletons, with the ten largest covering roughly 1.8%. The source material was peripheral blood, sampled on day 0 of AZD1222 vaccination. All receptors come from an adult in good health.

The chain has TRBV4-2 and TRBJ1-1; 10 nucleotides align to TRBD1. The junction had 7 bases not matched to a gene; V was cut back by 2 bases and J by 4 bases. The CDR3 contains 16 residues. The V gene's germline CDR1 is LGHNA and CDR2 YNFKEQ. The CDR3 nucleotides are TGTGCCAGCAGCCAATTTACCGGGACAGGGGCCACTGAAGCTTTCTTT. It is translated as CASSQFTGTGATEAFF.

The rearrangement joins TRBV24-1 to TRBJ1-2, with 7 bases aligning to TRBD1. V was pared by 6 bases and J by 6 bases, with 9 bases of the junction left unmatched. Germline V gives CDR1 KGHDR, CDR2 SFDVKD. The CDR3 has 14 residues. The CDR3 DNA sequence: TGTGCCACCAGTACGAGAGGGGGCTACGATGGCTACACCTTC. Translation: CATSTRGGYDGYTF.

The chain employs TRBV6-5 and TRBJ2-7; 10 nucleotides line up with TRBD1. The germline gives CDR1 MNHEY, CDR2 SVGAGI. The ends lost 4 bases at V and 2 bases at J; junction bases unmatched: 5. The CDR3 sequence is 15 residues long. CDR3 DNA sequence: TGTGCCAGCAGTTCATCCGGGACAGGGGCCTACGAGCAGTACTTC. It yields the protein CASSSSGTGAYEQYF.

This chain links TRBV5-8 with TRBJ1-6; D not resolved. Germline V CDR1 and CDR2: SGHTS, YDEGEE. CDR3 length: 14 amino acids. V was pared by 0 bases and J by 5 bases, with 6 bases between. The CDR3 DNA is TGTGCCAGCAGCTTGGTGGAGAATAATTCACCCCTCCACTTT. Amino acid sequence: CASSLVENNSPLHF.

The CDR3 sequence: CASSVGYSNQPQHF. The CDR3 nucleotides are TGTGCCAGCAGCGTAGGTTATAGCAATCAGCCCCAGCATTTT. The chain links TRBV9 to TRBJ1-5, with no clear D. This CDR3 comprises 14 residues. Germline V lookup: CDR1 SGDLS, CDR2 YYNGEE. Trimming took off 0 bases at V and 0 bases at J, with 4 bases between the two ends.

J is TRBJ2-3 and V is TRBV5-6; D is uncertain. The V end was cut by 2 bases, the J end by 3 bases, with 1 base between. Germline V gene lookup returns CDR1 SGHDT and CDR2 YYEEEE. This CDR3 region has 11 residues. CDR3 in DNA: TGTGCCAGCAGCTTAACAGATACGCAGTATTTT. Protein sequence: CASSLTDTQYF. Complete variable domain (other parts from reference TRBV5-6 and TRBJ2-3): DAGVTQSPTHLIKTRGQQVTLRCSPKSGHDTVSWYQQALGQGPQFIFQYYEEEERQRGNFPDRFSGHQFPNYSSELNVNALLLGDSALYLCASSLTDTQYFGPGTRLTVL.

V is TRBV20-1 and J is TRBJ2-5, with TRBD2 as a possible D gene (7 bases). The germline V gene encodes CDR1 DFQATT and CDR2 SNEGSKA (reference sequence). The CDR3 covers 15 residues. The germline V and J ends were trimmed by 3 bases and 8 bases, with 22 bases remaining between them. This CDR3 is CSASAGAGYGRTQYF. The DNA of the CDR3 is TGCAGTGCTAGTGCGGGGGCGGGGTACGGGAGAACCCAGTACTTC.

The CDR3 DNA reads as TGTGCCAGTCCTTCGGCGGCGGGAGAGCAGTACTTC. It yields the protein CASPSAAGEQYF. The rearrangement links TRBV28 to TRBJ2-7, with D possibly matching TRBD2 (6 bases). Germline loops: CDR1 MDHEN, CDR2 SYDVKM. This CDR3 region has 12 residues. The ends were cut back, 9 bases at V and 7 bases at J, with 16 bases in the middle.

This clone was recorded a few times. The V gene is TRBV14, the J gene TRBJ1-1, with D possibly being TRBD1 (5 bases). V was pared by 6 bases and J by 11 bases, with 19 bases between. The CDR3 has 13 amino acids. The germline CDR1 and CDR2 sequences are SGHDN and FVKESK. CDR3 in DNA: TGTGCCAGCAGACCTACGTCCGAGGGACTGGCTTTCTTT. Protein sequence: CASRPTSEGLAFF.

The chain recombines TRBV19 with TRBJ2-2; tentative D call: TRBD1 (6 bases). Germline values: CDR1 LNHDA, CDR2 SQIVND (reference sequence). The CDR3 has 13 residues. Trimming cost V 3 bases and J 6 bases, with 8 bases left between them. The CDR3, as DNA: TGTGCCAGTAGTATCAGGGGCGCCGGGGAGCTGTTTTTT. It codes for CASSIRGAGELFF.

Only one count was recorded for this clone. This chain uses TRBV19 with TRBJ2-2; D perhaps matches TRBD2 (6 bases). V lost 4 bases, J lost 7 bases, and 10 bases lay in between. CDR1 and CDR2 from the germline V gene are LNHDA and SQIVND (reference sequence). This CDR3 is built from 13 residues. The CDR3 sequence: CASSRRDGGELFF. CDR3 bases: TGTGCCAGTAGTAGGCGGGATGGCGGGGAGCTGTTTTTT.

Remarks on this clone: This sample also contains other DNA sequences that code for the same CDR3. The J gene is TRBJ1-4, the V gene TRBV5-1; D is unresolved. The CDR3 runs 14 residues. V was trimmed by 0 bases and J by 2 bases, leaving 5 bases between them. CDR1 is SGHRS, CDR2 YFSETQ, per germline. CDR3 sequence: CASSLDSTNEKLFF. DNA for the CDR3: TGCGCCAGCAGCTTGGACTCCACTAATGAAAAACTGTTTTTT.

The chain is built from TRBV23-1 and TRBJ1-6; D might be TRBD1 (5 bases). TRBV23-1 is reported as an ORF; its role is uncertain. The CDR3 length is 17 residues. Deletions cut 6 bases from V and 0 bases from J, with 15 bases between. CDR3 nucleotide sequence: TGCGCCAGCAGGGGACGGCACACCAGCTCCTATAATTCACCCCTCCACTTT. Protein: CASRGRHTSSYNSPLHF.

This clone was detected once. The chain has TRBV11-2 and TRBJ2-1; 7 nucleotides agree with TRBD2. This CDR3 has 15 amino acids. Germline CDR1 reads SGHAT; CDR2 reads FQNNGV. J gave up 4 bases and V 5 bases, and 8 bases lay outside the gene matches. The CDR3 sequence is CASSPLSGIYNEQFF. The CDR3 coding sequence is TGTGCCAGCAGCCCCCTGAGCGGGATTTACAATGAGCAGTTCTTC.

V and J are TRBV24-1 and TRBJ2-5; 10 nucleotides match TRBD1. The CDR3 is 16 residues long. CDR1 and CDR2 from the germline V gene are KGHDR and SFDVKD. Trimming took 4 bases from V and 6 from J; bases not matched to a gene: 10. Here the CDR3 reads CATSDTGTGEEKTQYF. The CDR3 DNA reads TGTGCCACCAGTGACACCGGGACAGGGGAGGAAAAGACCCAGTACTTC.

The rearrangement links TRBV19 to TRBJ2-1; TRBD2 is a possible D gene (6 bases). This CDR3 has 15 residues. CDR1 is LNHDA, CDR2 SQIVND, per germline (reference sequence). Trimming shortened V by 5 bases and J by 6 bases, and 17 bases separated the two germline ends. CDR3 coding DNA: TGTGCCAGTAGTCTCAACCTGCCCGGGGGCAATGAGCAGTTCTTC. Translation gives CASSLNLPGGNEQFF.

The chain is built from TRBV10-3 and TRBJ2-2; D may match TRBD1 or TRBD2 (5 bases each). CDR3 size: 16 residues. Germline loops: CDR1 ENHRY, CDR2 SYGVKD. The V end was cut by 3 bases, the J end by 0 bases, with 11 bases between. CDR3 sequence: CAISDLLGANTGELFF. CDR3 nucleotides: TGTGCCATCAGTGATCTCCTGGGGGCGAACACCGGGGAGCTGTTTTTT.

The chain links TRBV11-2 to TRBJ1-2; a weak D match, TRBD1 (5 bases). The V end lost 1 base, the J end lost 7 bases, and 16 bases lay between the germline ends. CDR1 and CDR2 from the germline V gene are SGHAT and FQNNGV. CDR3 length equals 15 residues. The chain's CDR3 is CASSLGRDPWSGYTF. In DNA form, the CDR3 reads TGTGCCAGCAGCTTAGGACGGGACCCCTGGAGTGGCTACACCTTC.

The chain combines TRBV7-8 with TRBJ2-1, with 7 bases identical to TRBD2. The length of the CDR3 is 16 residues. V shed 4 bases and J 2 bases; nucleotides not matched to a gene: 8. Germline loops: CDR1 SGHVS, CDR2 FQNEAQ. The CDR3 nucleotides are TGTGCCAGCAGCTCGTCACTAGCGCAGACCTACAATGAGCAGTTCTTC. This translates into CASSSSLAQTYNEQFF.

The genes are TRBV18 and TRBJ1-6; D might be TRBD1 (6 bases). The CDR3 is made up of 15 amino acids. CDR1 and CDR2 (germline): KGHSH, LQKENI. The V end was cut by 3 bases, the J end by 7 bases, with 13 bases between. The CDR3 is CASSPTGIRNSPLHF. For the CDR3, the DNA is TGTGCCAGCTCACCTACAGGGATCCGGAATTCACCCCTCCACTTT.

The chain has TRBV13 and TRBJ1-6; D may be TRBD1 (6 bases). Germline CDR1 reads PRHDT; CDR2 reads FYEKMQ (reference sequence). This CDR3 is built from 13 residues. V was trimmed by 3 bases and J by 8 bases, leaving 8 bases between them. CDR3 nucleotides: TGTGCCAGCAGCTTCCACAGGGATTCACCCCTCCACTTT. Translation gives CASSFHRDSPLHF.

The V call is TRBV10-3, the J call TRBJ2-7, with 10 bases fitting TRBD2. V gave up 2 bases and J gave up 0 bases; unmatched junction bases: 4. Germline V gene lookup returns CDR1 ENHRY and CDR2 SYGVKD. CDR3 length: 16 amino acids. The CDR3 DNA is TGTGCCATCAGTGAGAAAACTAGCGGGGTCTCCTACGAGCAGTACTTC. It encodes CAISEKTSGVSYEQYF.

This chain links TRBV9 with TRBJ2-3, with 10 bases aligning to TRBD2. Germline V gene sequence: CDR1 SGDLS, CDR2 YYNGEE. The junction had 6 bases not matched to a gene; V was cut back by 0 bases and J by 5 bases. This CDR3 region has 16 residues. Here the CDR3 DNA reads TGTGCCAGCAGCGTAGTAGCGGGAGGAGTCAGAGATACGCAGTATTTT. This sequence encodes CASSVVAGGVRDTQYF.